These 5 T cell receptor beta chains share one sample of origin, sequenced in a study of cytomegalovirus exposure and HLA in healthy donors (dated by TCRdb to 2015 to 2018). Library generation was performed with the immunoSEQ multiplex PCR assay. For the multiplex PCR, a mixture combining 60 forward primers for TCR Vbeta segments and 13 reverse primers for TCR Jbeta segments was used. The source is immuneACCESS, and TCRdb retained only in-frame sequences with V and J called. Part of the clones is not carried over; for the studies checked, unresolved V genes explain less than half of this, and the remainder is unexplained. The sample table shows some 150,000 clones, and roughly 80% are seen once. The leading ten clones occupy over 1% of the sample. Specimen: PBMCs. These receptors originate from a female donor in good health and CMV-seronegative.

V usage is TRBV14 and J usage is TRBJ2-7; TRBD1 agrees at 8 bases. The CDR3 spans 13 residues. With 4 bases clipped from V and 6 bases from J, the junction kept 5 bases outside the gene matches. Germline lookup yields CDR1 SGHDN and CDR2 FVKESK. In DNA form, the CDR3 reads TGTGCCAGCAGCCCGGGACAGGCGCTCGAGCAGTACTTC. Translated: CASSPGQALEQYF.

This rearrangement joins TRBV18 to TRBJ2-1; tentatively, D is TRBD2 (7 bases). The CDR3 consists of 15 residues. Per germline, CDR1 KGHSH and CDR2 LQKENI. Trimming shortened V by 3 bases and J by 1 base, and 10 bases separated the two germline ends. The CDR3 region is CASSPGGASYNEQFF. As DNA, the CDR3 is TGTGCCAGCTCACCTGGGGGGGCGTCCTACAATGAGCAGTTCTTC.

J is TRBJ2-5 and V is TRBV7-9; TRBD2 matches 11 bases. J was trimmed by 0 bases and V by 4 bases; bases with no gene match: 13. Germline CDR1 reads SEHNR; CDR2 reads FQNEAQ (reference sequence). The CDR3 sequence is 19 residues long. This chain's CDR3 is CASSSSIATSGTYQETQYF. The CDR3 region has the DNA TGTGCCAGCAGCTCATCAATAGCGACTAGCGGGACGTACCAAGAGACCCAGTACTTC.

The chain carries TRBV25-1 and TRBJ2-7; no firm D call. This CDR3 region has 11 residues. V lost 5 bases, J lost 2 bases, and 4 bases lay in between. Germline CDR1 is MGHDK and CDR2 is SYGVNS. CDR3 bases: TGTGCCAGCAGTACTGCCTACGAGCAGTACTTC. Protein product: CASSTAYEQYF.

This rearrangement joins TRBV20-1 to TRBJ2-7, with D perhaps matching TRBD1 (5 bases). This CDR3 is built from 11 residues. The ends were cut back, 3 bases at V and 9 bases at J, with 12 bases in the middle. The V gene's germline CDR1 is DFQATT and CDR2 SNEGSKA (reference sequence). The CDR3, as DNA: TGCAGTGCTAGGCAACCAGGGTGGCAGTACTTC. Protein product: CSARQPGWQYF.